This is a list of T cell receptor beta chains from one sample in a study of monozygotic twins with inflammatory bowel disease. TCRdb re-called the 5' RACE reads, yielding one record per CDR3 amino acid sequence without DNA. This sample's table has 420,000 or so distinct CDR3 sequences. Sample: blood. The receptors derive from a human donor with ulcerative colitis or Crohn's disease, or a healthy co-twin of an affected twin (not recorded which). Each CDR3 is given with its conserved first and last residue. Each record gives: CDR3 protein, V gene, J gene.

CASTLKGDRVTGELFF	TRBV11-2	TRBJ2-2
CASSSPAGGGEQFF	TRBV7-2	TRBJ2-1
CASGRGERQSSEQFF	TRBV5-1	TRBJ2-1
CASSGLGVEASPLHF	TRBV7-9	TRBJ1-6
CATSTNREYTGELFF	TRBV15	TRBJ2-2
CASSFRDNGYTF	TRBV12-3/TRBV12-4	TRBJ1-2
CASSLWSEGGQYF	TRBV5-1	TRBJ2-7
CASSFDGVYGYTF	TRBV5-5	TRBJ1-2
CASSLLVAPTYEQYF	TRBV27	TRBJ2-7
CAITGTAGDNGYTF	TRBV10-3	TRBJ1-2
CASSPGLAGGAKNIQYF	TRBV7-9	TRBJ2-4
CASSVEVGMTDTQYF	TRBV2	TRBJ2-3
CSAITFIAGGETQYF	TRBV20-1	TRBJ2-5
CSVAGSAGSSTDTQYF	TRBV29-1	TRBJ2-3
CATSNDRVPQPQHF	TRBV15	TRBJ1-5
CASSLGQSTDTQYF	TRBV5-1	TRBJ2-3
CSGGLAGLADTQYF	TRBV29-1	TRBJ2-3
CATSDRQRNQPQHF	TRBV24-1	TRBJ1-5
CASSPPGQSQPQHF	TRBV14	TRBJ1-5
CATSDPLLAGDYNEQFF	TRBV24-1	TRBJ2-1
CASSPRRTDTQYF	TRBV5-1	TRBJ2-3
CASSSTDGRYGYTF	TRBV5-1	TRBJ1-2
CATSRDFYNEQFF	TRBV24-1	TRBJ2-1
CASSPWTGGANVLTF	TRBV7-9	TRBJ2-6
CASRQGAYNEQFF	TRBV27	TRBJ2-1
CATSSPGQVYNEQFF	TRBV15	TRBJ2-1
CAISDQELAGAYEQYF	TRBV10-3	TRBJ2-7
CASTSGTPSTDTQYF	TRBV5-1	TRBJ2-3
CASSSDRNYEQYF	TRBV6-5	TRBJ2-7
CSVANVASGRLSGNIQYF	TRBV29-1	TRBJ2-4
CSATSDSDTQYF	TRBV20-1	TRBJ2-3
CASSQDALLGTGELFF	TRBV4-1	TRBJ2-2
CASSASGSSYNEQFF	TRBV5-1	TRBJ2-1
CASSPPGTGGMEQYF	TRBV5-1	TRBJ2-7
CASSQPTSGRSKNIQYF	TRBV4-1	TRBJ2-4
CASSQGTGGGDQPQHF	TRBV4-3	TRBJ1-5
CASSTQAYGYTF	TRBV12-3/TRBV12-4	TRBJ1-2
CASSESGGRVYGYTF	TRBV25-1	TRBJ1-2
CSVEDITVGDTQYF	TRBV29-1	TRBJ2-3
CASDGTDNTEAFF	TRBV9	TRBJ1-1
CASSAGLAGGRLKTQYF	TRBV7-2	TRBJ2-5
CASSARQGANYGYTF	TRBV6-1	TRBJ1-2
CASSLSGEGMDEQFF	TRBV7-2	TRBJ2-1
CASSPAVGSSRSDEQFF	TRBV6-1	TRBJ2-1
CASSYRVNTEAFF	TRBV5-5	TRBJ1-1
CASSAYRGLYNEQFF	TRBV11-2	TRBJ2-1
CASRSGSVNTGELFF	TRBV7-9	TRBJ2-2
CSVEWGSAAMETQYF	TRBV29-1	TRBJ2-5